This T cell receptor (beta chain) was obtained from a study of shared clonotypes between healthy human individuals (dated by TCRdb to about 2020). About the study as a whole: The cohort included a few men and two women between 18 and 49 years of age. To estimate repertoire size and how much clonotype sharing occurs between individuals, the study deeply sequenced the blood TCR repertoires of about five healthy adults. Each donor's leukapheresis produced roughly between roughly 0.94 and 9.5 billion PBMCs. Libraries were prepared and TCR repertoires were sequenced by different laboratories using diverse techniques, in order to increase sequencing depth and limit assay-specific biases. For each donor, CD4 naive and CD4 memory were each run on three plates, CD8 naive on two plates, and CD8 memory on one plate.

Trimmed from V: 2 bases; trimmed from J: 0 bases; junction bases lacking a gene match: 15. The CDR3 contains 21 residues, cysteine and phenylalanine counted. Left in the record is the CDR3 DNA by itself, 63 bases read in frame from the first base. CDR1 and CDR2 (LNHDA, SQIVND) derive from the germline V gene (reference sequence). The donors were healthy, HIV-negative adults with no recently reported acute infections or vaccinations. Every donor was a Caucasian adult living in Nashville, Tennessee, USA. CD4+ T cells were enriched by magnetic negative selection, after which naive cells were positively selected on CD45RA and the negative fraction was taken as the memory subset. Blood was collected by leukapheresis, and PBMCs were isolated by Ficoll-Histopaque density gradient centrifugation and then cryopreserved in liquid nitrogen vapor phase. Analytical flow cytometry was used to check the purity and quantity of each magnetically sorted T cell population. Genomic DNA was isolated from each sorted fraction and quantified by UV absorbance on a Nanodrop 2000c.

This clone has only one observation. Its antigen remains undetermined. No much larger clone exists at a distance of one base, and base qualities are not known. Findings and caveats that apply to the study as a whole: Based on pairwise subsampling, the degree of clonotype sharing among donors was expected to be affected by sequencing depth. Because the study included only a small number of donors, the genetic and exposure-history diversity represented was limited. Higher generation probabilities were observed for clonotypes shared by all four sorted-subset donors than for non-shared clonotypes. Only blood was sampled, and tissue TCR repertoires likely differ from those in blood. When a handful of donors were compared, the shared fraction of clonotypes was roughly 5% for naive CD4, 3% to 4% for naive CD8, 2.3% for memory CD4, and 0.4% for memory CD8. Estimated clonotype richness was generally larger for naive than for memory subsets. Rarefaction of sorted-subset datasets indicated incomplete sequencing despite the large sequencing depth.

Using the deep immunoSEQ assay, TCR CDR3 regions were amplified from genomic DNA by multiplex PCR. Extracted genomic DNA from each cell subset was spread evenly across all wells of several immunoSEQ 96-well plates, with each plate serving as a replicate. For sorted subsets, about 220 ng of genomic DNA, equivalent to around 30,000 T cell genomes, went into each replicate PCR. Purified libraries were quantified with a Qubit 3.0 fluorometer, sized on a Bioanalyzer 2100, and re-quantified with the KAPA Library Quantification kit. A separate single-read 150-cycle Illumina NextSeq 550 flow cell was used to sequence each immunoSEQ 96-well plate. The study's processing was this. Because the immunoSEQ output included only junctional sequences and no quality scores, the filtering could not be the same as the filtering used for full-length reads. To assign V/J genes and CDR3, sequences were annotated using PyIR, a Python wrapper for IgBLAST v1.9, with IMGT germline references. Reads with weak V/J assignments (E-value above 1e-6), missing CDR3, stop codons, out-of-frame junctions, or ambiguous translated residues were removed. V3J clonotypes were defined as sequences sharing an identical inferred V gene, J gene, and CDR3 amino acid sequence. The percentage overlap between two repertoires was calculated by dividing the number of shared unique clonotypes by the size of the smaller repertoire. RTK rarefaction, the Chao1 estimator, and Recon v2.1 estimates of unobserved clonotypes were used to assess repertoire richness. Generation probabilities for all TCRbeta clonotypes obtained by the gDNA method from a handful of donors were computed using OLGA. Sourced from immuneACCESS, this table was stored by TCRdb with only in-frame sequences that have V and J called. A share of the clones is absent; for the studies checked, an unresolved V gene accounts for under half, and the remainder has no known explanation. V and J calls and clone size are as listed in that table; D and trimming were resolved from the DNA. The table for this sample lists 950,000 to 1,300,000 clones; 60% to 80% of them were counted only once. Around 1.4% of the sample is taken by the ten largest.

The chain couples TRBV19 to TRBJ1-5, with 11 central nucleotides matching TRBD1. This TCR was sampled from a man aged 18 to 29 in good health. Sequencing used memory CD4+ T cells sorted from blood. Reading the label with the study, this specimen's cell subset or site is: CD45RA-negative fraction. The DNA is TGTGCCAGTAGTATACGGGCGGTAAGGACAGGGGGCGCCCATAGCAATCAGCCCCAGCATTTT. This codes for CASSIRAVRTGGAHSNQPQHF.